The 10 T cell receptor beta chains reported below all come from one sample, sequenced in a study of Graves' ophthalmopathy and Graves' hyperthyroidism. Beta-chain TCR CDR3 regions were amplified from RNA transcripts. Investigators did first-round RT-PCR with HTBI primers, then second-round multiplex PCR. TCRdb passed the multiplex PCR reads through MiXCR, listing each CDR3 protein once. This table has about 620,000 distinct CDR3 sequences, 22% appearing once. The source material was peripheral blood. These receptors were collected from a young woman with stable Graves' hyperthyroidism. Some clones in this sample may be carry-over from other donors' samples.

This clonotype was recorded many times. The genes are TRBV7-2 and TRBJ2-5; D remains unclear. The germline CDR1 and CDR2 sequences are SGHTA and FQGNSA. The CDR3 runs to 14 residues. V was pared by 4 bases and J by 1 base, with 10 bases between. DNA for the CDR3: TGTGCCAGCAGCTCTCAGGTGGTCCAAGAGACCCAGTACTTC. It is translated as CASSSQVVQETQYF.

In the case of this clonotype: A much larger clone lies a single base off, so this may be a read error. The gene calls are TRBV7-9 and TRBJ2-5; D tentatively fits TRBD1 or TRBD2 (5 bases each). CDR3 length equals 15 residues. Germline V gene data show CDR1 as SEHNR and CDR2 as FQNEAQ (reference sequence). CDR3 in DNA: TGTGCCAGCAGCCGACAGAGCGGCCTGGGCGAGACCCAGGACTTC. Its protein is CASSRQSGLGETQDF.

The V call is TRBV13, the J call TRBJ1-2; D call uncertain. CDR1 is PRHDT, CDR2 FYEKMQ, per germline (reference sequence). CDR3 size: 15 residues. The ends were cut back, 4 bases at V and 1 base at J, with 13 bases in the middle. The DNA for the CDR3 is TGTGCCAGCAGCTACTCACCCCTAGATAACTATGGCTACACCTTC. This sequence encodes CASSYSPLDNYGYTF.

This clonotype was seen ten or more times. This sequence joins TRBV7-3 and TRBJ1-5; D unresolved. CDR3 length: 17 residues. Germline CDR1 is SGHTA and CDR2 is FQGTGA. Between the trimmed V and J ends, which lost 4 bases and 0 bases, there was a span of 16 bases. The CDR3 here is CASSSPPDAVSNQPQHF. The DNA for the CDR3 is TGTGCCAGCAGCTCCCCCCCTGACGCGGTTAGCAATCAGCCCCAGCATTTT.

This clonotype was seen at least ten times. The V gene is TRBV6-1, the J gene TRBJ1-1; TRBD1 might be the D (6 bases). This CDR3 has 16 residues. Trimming cost V 6 bases and J 0 bases, with 17 bases left between them. The germline V gene has CDR1 MNHNS and CDR2 SASEGT. The CDR3 loop reads CASSKDSSRMNTEAFF. The CDR3 DNA sequence: TGTGCCAGCAGCAAGGACAGTTCCCGAATGAACACTGAAGCTTTCTTT.

This clonotype was detected ten times or more. The V gene is TRBV7-3, the J gene TRBJ1-1; TRBD1 matches at 7 bases. From germline, CDR1 is SGHTA and CDR2 FQGTGA. Germline trimming cut 5 bases from V and 4 bases from J; bases unmatched to any gene: 10. CDR3 length: 15 residues. The CDR3 DNA sequence: TGTGCCAGCAGCGCAGAGACAGGGCTAGGCACTGAAGCTTTCTTT. It encodes CASSAETGLGTEAFF.

This clonotype was detected ten times or more. The chain combines TRBV6-1 with TRBJ1-1; D not resolved. The length of the CDR3 is 14 residues. The V and J ends lost 2 bases and 4 bases respectively, with 11 bases between them. CDR1 is MNHNS, CDR2 SASEGT, per germline. For the CDR3, the DNA is TGTGCCAGCAGTGAACTGGGCGGGAGCACTGAAGCTTTCTTT. This gives the protein CASSELGGSTEAFF.

The gene calls are TRBV6-4 and TRBJ2-3; 8 positions agree with TRBD2. V shed 6 bases, J shed 2 bases, and the junction held 1 base outside the gene matches. Germline CDR1 reads MRHNA; CDR2 reads SNTAGT. CDR3 size: 13 residues. The CDR3, as DNA: TGTGCCAGCAGCGGGGGGGCCACAGATACGCAGTATTTT. It yields the protein CASSGGATDTQYF.

This clonotype was picked up many times. The V gene is TRBV6-2 or TRBV6-3, the J gene TRBJ2-7, with D uncertain. Germline lookup yields CDR1 MNHEY and CDR2 SVGEGT. V lost 6 bases to trimming and J lost 2 bases, with 11 bases between them. CDR3 size: 13 residues. The CDR3 loop reads CASSYTGPYEQYF. CDR3 nucleotides: TGTGCCAGCAGCTACACTGGCCCCTACGAGCAGTACTTC.

This clonotype occurred many times. The gene calls are TRBV20-1 and TRBJ2-5; 10 bases align to TRBD1. This CDR3 has 14 amino acids. The germline V gene encodes CDR1 DFQATT and CDR2 SNEGSKA (reference sequence). Unmatched junction bases numbered 8, after V lost 5 bases and J lost 5 bases. The chain's CDR3 is CSAAQTGGWETQYF. The CDR3 DNA sequence: TGCAGTGCTGCTCAGACAGGGGGCTGGGAGACCCAGTACTTC.